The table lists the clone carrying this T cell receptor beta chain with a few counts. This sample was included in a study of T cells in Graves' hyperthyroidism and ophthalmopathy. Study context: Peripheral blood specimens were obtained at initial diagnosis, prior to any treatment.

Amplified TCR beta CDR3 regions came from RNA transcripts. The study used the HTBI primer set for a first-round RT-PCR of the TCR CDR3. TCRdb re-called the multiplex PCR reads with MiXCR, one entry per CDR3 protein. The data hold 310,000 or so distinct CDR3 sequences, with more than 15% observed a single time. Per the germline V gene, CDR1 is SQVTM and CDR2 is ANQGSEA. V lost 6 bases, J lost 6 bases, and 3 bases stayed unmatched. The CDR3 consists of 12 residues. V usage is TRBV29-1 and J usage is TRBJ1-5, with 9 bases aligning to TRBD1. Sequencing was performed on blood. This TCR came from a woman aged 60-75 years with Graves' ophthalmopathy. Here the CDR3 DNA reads TGCAGCGTCGGGACAGGGACTCAGCCCCAGCATTTT. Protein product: CSVGTGTQPQHF.